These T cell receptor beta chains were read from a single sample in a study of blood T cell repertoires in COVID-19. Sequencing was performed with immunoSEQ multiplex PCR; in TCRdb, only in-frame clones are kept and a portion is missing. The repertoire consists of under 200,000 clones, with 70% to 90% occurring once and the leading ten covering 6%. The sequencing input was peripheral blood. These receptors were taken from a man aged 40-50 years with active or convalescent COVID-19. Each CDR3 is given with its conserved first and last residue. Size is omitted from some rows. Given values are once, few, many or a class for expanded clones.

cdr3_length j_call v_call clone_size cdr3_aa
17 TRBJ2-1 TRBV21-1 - CASSKKLSIRQFYRQFF
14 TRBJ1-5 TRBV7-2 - CASSTSRGEQPQHF
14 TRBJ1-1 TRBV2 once CASSENRDTTEAFF
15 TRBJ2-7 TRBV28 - CASSSRQGKWYEQYF
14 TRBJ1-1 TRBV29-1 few CSVGRGREGTEAFF
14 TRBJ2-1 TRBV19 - CASSIVPTQDEQFF
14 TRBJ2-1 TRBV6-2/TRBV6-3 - CASSKRGDSNEQFF
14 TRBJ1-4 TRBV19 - CASRPTGGGEKLFF
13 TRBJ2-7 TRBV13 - CASSLGLRGEQYF
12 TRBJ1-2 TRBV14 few CASSRAGYGYTF
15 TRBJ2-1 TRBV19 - CASSIVAGGANEQFF
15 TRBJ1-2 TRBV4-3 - CASSQDLQGWGGYTF
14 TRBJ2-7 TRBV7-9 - CASSLAGGVSEQYF
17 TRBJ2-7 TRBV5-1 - CASSPGTSGLGSYEQYF
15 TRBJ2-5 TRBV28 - CASSLEGTHQETQYF
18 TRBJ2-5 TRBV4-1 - CASSQDFPSGTSQETQYF
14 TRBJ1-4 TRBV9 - CASSVATGIEKLFF
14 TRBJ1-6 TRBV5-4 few CASSLGGVNSPLHF
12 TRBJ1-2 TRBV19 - CASRDRVYGYTF
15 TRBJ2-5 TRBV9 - CASSVGQTSQETQYF
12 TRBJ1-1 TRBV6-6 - CASRASSDVAFF
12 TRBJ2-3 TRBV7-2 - CASSTSTDTQYF
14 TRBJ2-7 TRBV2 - CASSEVAENYEQYF
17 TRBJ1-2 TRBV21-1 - CASSKVQGEPLNYGYTF